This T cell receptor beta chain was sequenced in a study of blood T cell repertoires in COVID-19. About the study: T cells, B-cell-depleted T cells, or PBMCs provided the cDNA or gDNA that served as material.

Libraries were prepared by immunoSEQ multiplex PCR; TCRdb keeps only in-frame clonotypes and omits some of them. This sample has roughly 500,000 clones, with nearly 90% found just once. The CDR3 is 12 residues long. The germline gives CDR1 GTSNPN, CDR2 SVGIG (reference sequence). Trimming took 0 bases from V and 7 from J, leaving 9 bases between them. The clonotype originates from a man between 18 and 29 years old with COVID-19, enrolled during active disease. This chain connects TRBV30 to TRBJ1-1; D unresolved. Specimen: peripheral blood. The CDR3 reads CAWSVAGFEAFF. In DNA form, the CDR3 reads TGTGCCTGGAGTGTAGCGGGGTTTGAAGCTTTCTTT.